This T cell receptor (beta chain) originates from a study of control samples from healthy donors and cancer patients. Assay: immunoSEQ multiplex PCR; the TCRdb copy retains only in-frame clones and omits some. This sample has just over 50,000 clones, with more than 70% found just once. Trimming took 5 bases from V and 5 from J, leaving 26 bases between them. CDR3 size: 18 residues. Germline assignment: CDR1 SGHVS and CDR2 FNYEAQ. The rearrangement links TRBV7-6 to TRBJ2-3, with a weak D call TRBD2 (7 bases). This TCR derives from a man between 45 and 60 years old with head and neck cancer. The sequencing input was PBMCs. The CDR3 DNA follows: TGTGCCAGCAGCCCCCTAGGGGGAGGGCCAATGTGGGGAGATACGCAGTATTTT. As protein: CASSPLGGGPMWGDTQYF.